A selection of T cell receptor beta chains follows, all from one sample in a study of blood T cell repertoires in COVID-19. This table comes from immunoSEQ multiplex PCR, and its TCRdb copy is limited to in-frame clones, with some not included. In the table there are hundreds of thousands of clones, 88% of which are singletons. Sequenced: PBMCs or T cells enriched from blood (not recorded which). Source of these receptors: a woman aged 55-70 years in a cohort exposed to, infected with or recovered from COVID-19 (not recorded which). Each CDR3 is given with its conserved first and last residue.

cdr3_aa,j_call,v_call
CASSQDGGVTTEAFF,TRBJ1-1,TRBV14
CASTRDRGGSDTGELFF,TRBJ2-2,TRBV2
CASSRVAGGKDEQFF,TRBJ2-1,TRBV3-1/TRBV3-2
CASSVLAGGSRDNEQFF,TRBJ2-1,TRBV4-2
CASSLRESSNQPQHF,TRBJ1-5,TRBV28
CASSLGQYNEQFF,TRBJ2-1,TRBV12-3/TRBV12-4
CAWRGQGASNEKLFF,TRBJ1-4,TRBV30
CASSRSVLGDEQYF,TRBJ2-7,TRBV7-8
CSVGDSNQPQHF,TRBJ1-5,TRBV29-1
CASSLSMMNTEAFF,TRBJ1-1,TRBV6-5
CATSAQGRVDLGNNEQFF,TRBJ2-1,TRBV24-1
CASSPRSGTGNEQYF,TRBJ2-7,TRBV9
CASSRDRDYGYTF,TRBJ1-2,TRBV19
CASSQDQGVNEKLFF,TRBJ1-4,TRBV3-1/TRBV3-2
CASSIVQNDQPQHF,TRBJ1-5,TRBV19
CASSLETSVGTQYF,TRBJ2-5,TRBV5-1
CASRGLSSGSYEQYF,TRBJ2-7,TRBV7-9
CASSESDRGVAGELFF,TRBJ2-2,TRBV10-2
CASSQALPGQGYTGELFF,TRBJ2-2,TRBV14
CASRLKNEQFF,TRBJ2-1,TRBV28
CASSDFGGSPLHF,TRBJ1-6,TRBV27
CASKEREEATDTQYF,TRBJ2-3,TRBV6-5
CASSTPGQGAQGYGYTF,TRBJ1-2,TRBV28
CASSLRGSGSSYNEQFF,TRBJ2-1,TRBV4-1
CATSDLQEPGDTQYF,TRBJ2-3,TRBV24-1
CATLPPRGRNTIYF,TRBJ1-3,TRBV28
CASEGATEAFF,TRBJ1-1,TRBV28
CASSPQGRAHQPQHF,TRBJ1-5,TRBV9
CASSQRGNTEAFF,TRBJ1-1,TRBV4-3
CASSKRTLAGRGKQFF,TRBJ2-1,TRBV28